This T cell receptor beta chain came from a study of T cells in Graves' hyperthyroidism and ophthalmopathy. CDR1 is MDHEN and CDR2 is SYDVKM in the germline V gene. CDR3 length: 16 amino acids. V gave up 5 bases and J gave up 3 bases; unmatched junction bases: 10. Notes on the study in general: Median prediction lead before ophthalmopathy onset was around seven months with the model. Stable hyperthyroidism was separated from ophthalmopathy by a model based on 13 V-J features. Within blood appeared most thyroid clonotypes that had expanded above 0.001.

This clonotype has ten or more counts. Its antigen is currently unknown. The PBMCs had their origin in around 10 ml of fresh peripheral blood. TCR beta CDR3 sequences were amplified from RNA transcripts. The primer set for the first-round RT-PCR of the TCR CDR3 was HTBI. From the multiplex PCR reads, TCRdb called clonotypes with MiXCR, one entry per CDR3 protein. The sample consists of some 570,000 distinct CDR3 sequences, over 15% of them appearing once. The TCR comes from a woman between 18 and 29 years old with Graves' ophthalmopathy. The sequenced sample consisted of blood. This chain links TRBV28 with TRBJ2-3, with 8 bases that match TRBD2. This CDR3 is CASSKTGGRRTDTQYF. The CDR3 bases are TGTGCCAGCAGTAAGACGGGAGGGCGTCGGACAGATACGCAGTATTTT.